A selection of T cell receptor beta chains follows, all from one sample in a study of regulatory T cells in long-lasting Graves disease. Using its own MiXCR run on the multiplex PCR reads, TCRdb lists one record per CDR3 protein. The data show 550,000 or so distinct CDR3 sequences, about 12% seen once. This same sample was also part of a study on T cells in Graves' hyperthyroidism and ophthalmopathy.

The material sequenced was peripheral blood mononuclear cells (PBMCs), taken at new diagnosis, from a patient treated with antithyroid drugs. Receptor source: a woman in her thirties with Graves disease. The CDR3 runs from the conserved cysteine through the conserved F or W. D genes are given only for firm matches. The size field is filled for only some rows; it gives once, few, many or a size class.

TRBD1,TRBJ1-6,TRBV30,many,TGTGCCTGGAGCCGACTGGGGGTACAGGGGCGAGAACCCCTCCACTTT,CAWSRLGVQGREPLHF
-,TRBJ2-1,TRBV5-4,-,TGTGCCAGCAGCCCGGCACCCCCCCCCTACAATGAGCAGTTCTTC,CASSPAPPPYNEQFF
TRBD2,TRBJ2-2,TRBV19,-,TGTGCCAGTAGTATCCGGACTAGCGGGAGGGAGAACACCGGGGAGCTGTTTTTT,CASSIRTSGRENTGELFF
-,TRBJ2-5,TRBV7-9,few,TGTGCCAGCAGGGTTGGCGTTGGTAGCGGAGCGCAAGAGACCCAGTACTTC,CASRVGVGSGAQETQYF
-,TRBJ1-1,TRBV30,many,TGTGCCTCATTTGGGGTCCATGGGAACACTGAAGCTTTCTTT,CASFGVHGNTEAFF
TRBD1,TRBJ2-1,TRBV19,few,TGTGCCAGTACCATCCAGGGGGACAATGAGCAGTTCTTC,CASTIQGDNEQFF
TRBD1,TRBJ2-5,TRBV19,many,TGTGCCAGTAGTCGTACATCAGGGGGCTTAGGGGAGACCCAGTACTTC,CASSRTSGGLGETQYF
-,TRBJ2-7,TRBV30,many,TGTGCCTGGAGTTGGGGATACGAGCAGTACTTC,CAWSWGYEQYF
TRBD1,TRBJ1-2,TRBV6-2/TRBV6-3,many,TGTGCCAGCAGTTACGGGACAGGGTTTGGCTACACCTTC,CASSYGTGFGYTF
TRBD1,TRBJ2-1,TRBV6-5,many,TGTGCCAGCAGTTACGACAGGGGGCGAAGCAATGAGCAGTTCTTC,CASSYDRGRSNEQFF
TRBD1,TRBJ2-1,TRBV9,many,TGTGCCAGCAGCGTAGACAGGGGCTCCTACAATGAGCAGTTCTTC,CASSVDRGSYNEQFF
TRBD1,TRBJ1-5,TRBV11-2,many,TGTGCCAGCAGCGCGACAGGGGGCAATCAGCCCCAGCATTTT,CASSATGGNQPQHF
-,TRBJ2-7,TRBV18,-,TGTGCCAGCTCACCCCCTGCGAGGAGTAACGAGCAGTACTTC,CASSPPARSNEQYF
-,TRBJ2-2,TRBV11-2,few,TGTGCCAGCAGCGAGAGGGCGGGGTGGGGGGCGACGGGCACCGGGGAGCTGTTTTTT,CASSERAGWGATGTGELFF
TRBD1,TRBJ2-5,TRBV29-1,many,TGCAGCGCCACCCGGGACAGGGGTTGGGAACAAGAGACCCAGTACTTC,CSATRDRGWEQETQYF
TRBD2,TRBJ2-7,TRBV5-1,-,TGCGCCAGCAGCTTGGAAGCGGGGGCGATGCGGTACGAGCAGTACTTC,CASSLEAGAMRYEQYF
TRBD1,TRBJ1-2,TRBV27,many,TGTGCCAGCAGTTTGGTAGACGGGACAGATGGCTACACCTTC,CASSLVDGTDGYTF
-,TRBJ1-3,TRBV7-3,few,TGTGCCAGCAGCCAATCTGGGGGAGCTGGAAACACCATATATTTT,CASSQSGGAGNTIYF
TRBD1,TRBJ1-1,TRBV7-8,many,TGTGCCAGCAGCTATTGGACAGGGACGAACACTGAAGCTTTCTTT,CASSYWTGTNTEAFF
TRBD1,TRBJ1-3,TRBV2,many,TGTGCCAGCATGAAGGACAGGGGGAATGGAAACACCATATATTTT,CASMKDRGNGNTIYF
-,TRBJ2-5,TRBV15,once,TGTACCACCAGCAGAGGGGGGTGCGAGACCCAGTACTTC,CTTSRGGCETQYF
-,TRBJ2-5,TRBV11-2,many,TGTGCCAGCAGTTTGGGACTGGAAGAGACCCAGTACTTC,CASSLGLEETQYF
-,TRBJ2-7,TRBV12-3/TRBV12-4,many,TGTGCCAGCAGTACCACCTACGGGACGTCAAGATACGAGCAGTACTTC,CASSTTYGTSRYEQYF
-,TRBJ2-1,TRBV18,many,TGTGCCAGCCGATTAGCACTACTACAGCACAATGAGCAGTTCTTC,CASRLALLQHNEQFF
-,TRBJ1-1,TRBV7-2,many,TGTGCCAGCGGACCGCTCTATAGAGGAACTGAAGCTTTCTTT,CASGPLYRGTEAFF
-,TRBJ1-6,TRBV6-1,many,TGTGCCAGCAGCCCCGGGCTTAATTCACCCCTCCACTTT,CASSPGLNSPLHF
TRBD2,TRBJ2-3,TRBV19,many,TGTGCCAGCAGACGGACTAGCGTGATAGCCCGCACAGATACGCAGTATTTT,CASRRTSVIARTDTQYF
TRBD2,TRBJ2-5,TRBV3-1,many,TGTGCCAGCAGCCAAGATCGACTAGCGGGAGGAGAGACCCAGTACTTC,CASSQDRLAGGETQYF
-,TRBJ1-1,TRBV27,many,TGTGCCAGCACCCAATGGACTGAAGCTTTCTTT,CASTQWTEAFF
-,TRBJ2-3,TRBV2,many,TGTGCCAGCAAAGGTAGCGCCAACCGTCATACGCAGTATTTT,CASKGSANRHTQYF
TRBD2,TRBJ2-7,TRBV6-5,many,TGTGCCAGCAGTTATAACGCACACAACATAGCGGGAAGGAGCTACGAGCAGTACTTC,CASSYNAHNIAGRSYEQYF
-,TRBJ2-7,TRBV4-3,many,TGCGCCAGCAGCCAACTTCCAAATTCCTACGAGCAGTACTTC,CASSQLPNSYEQYF
TRBD2,TRBJ2-1,TRBV24-1,few,TGTGCCACCAGTGATTCGAAGCGGGAGCTCTACAATGAGCAGTTCTTC,CATSDSKRELYNEQFF
-,TRBJ1-1,TRBV25-1,many,TGTGCCAGCAGTGCAGGACCAGCGAACACTGAAGCTTTCTTT,CASSAGPANTEAFF
TRBD1,TRBJ2-5,TRBV5-1,many,TGTGCCAGCAGCCGTCTTTCCGGGACAGACCAAGAGACCCAGTACTTC,CASSRLSGTDQETQYF
TRBD1,TRBJ2-7,TRBV5-1,few,TGCGCCAGCAGCCTGGACAGGCGCTACTACGAGCAGTACTTC,CASSLDRRYYEQYF
-,TRBJ2-1,TRBV27,many,TGTGCCAGCAGTCCGCGGGACCGTCGGGAGCAGTTCTTC,CASSPRDRREQFF
-,TRBJ2-1,TRBV11-2,many,TGTGCCAGCAGCTACAACCCCCCTAATAGCGGTGGAGGGGATGAGCAGTTCTTC,CASSYNPPNSGGGDEQFF
TRBD1,TRBJ1-1,TRBV6-1,many,TGTGCCAGCAGTCCCACCGGGACAGGGGTGATAGTTTTGCGAGGCACTGAAGCTTTCTTT,CASSPTGTGVIVLRGTEAFF
-,TRBJ2-7,TRBV28,many,TGTGCCAGCGGGGGCGGGACGGAGAGCTACGAGCAGTACTTC,CASGGGTESYEQYF
-,TRBJ1-2,TRBV28,many,TGTGCCAGCAGTGGGAACGCGGGCTACACCTTC,CASSGNAGYTF
-,TRBJ2-1,TRBV6-1,many,TGTGCCAGCAGTCGTCTAGCGCTCGTCACCGAGCAGTTCTTC,CASSRLALVTEQFF
TRBD1,TRBJ1-1,TRBV9,-,TGTGCCAGCAGCGTAAGTCAGGGGGTACCCGCTTTCTTT,CASSVSQGVPAFF
TRBD1,TRBJ2-1,TRBV10-3,many,TGTGCCATCAGGACAGGGACCACCTACAATGAGCAGTTCTTC,CAIRTGTTYNEQFF
-,TRBJ1-2,TRBV27,few,TGTGCCAGCAGTCCCCTAGACAGTAACTATGGCTACACCTTC,CASSPLDSNYGYTF
-,TRBJ1-4,TRBV7-2,many,TGTGCCAGCAGCTTAAAGAAGTCAACTAATGAAAAACTGTTTTTT,CASSLKKSTNEKLFF
-,TRBJ2-7,TRBV4-1,many,TGCGCCAGCAGCCCCCGGATGACAGGTCAGGGGCGGAACTTC,CASSPRMTGQGRNF